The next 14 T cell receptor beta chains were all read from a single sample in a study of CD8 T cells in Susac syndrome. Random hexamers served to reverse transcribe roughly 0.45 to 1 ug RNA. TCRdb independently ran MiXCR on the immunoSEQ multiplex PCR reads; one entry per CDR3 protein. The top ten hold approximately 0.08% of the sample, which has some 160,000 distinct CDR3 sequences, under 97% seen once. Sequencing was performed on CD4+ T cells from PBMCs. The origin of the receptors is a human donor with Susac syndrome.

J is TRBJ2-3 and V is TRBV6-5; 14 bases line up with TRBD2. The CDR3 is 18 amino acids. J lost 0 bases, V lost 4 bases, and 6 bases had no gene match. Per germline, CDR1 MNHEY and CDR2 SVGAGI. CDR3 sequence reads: CASSSLTSGRASTDTQYF. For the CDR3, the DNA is TGTGCCAGCAGTTCCTTGACTAGCGGGAGGGCTAGCACAGATACGCAGTATTTT.

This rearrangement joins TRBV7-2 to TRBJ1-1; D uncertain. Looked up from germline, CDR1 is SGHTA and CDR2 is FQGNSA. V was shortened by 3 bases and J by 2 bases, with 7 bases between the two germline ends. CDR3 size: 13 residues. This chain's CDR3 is CASSFSQNTEAFF. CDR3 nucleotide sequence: TGTGCCAGCAGCTTTTCTCAAAACACTGAAGCTTTCTTT.

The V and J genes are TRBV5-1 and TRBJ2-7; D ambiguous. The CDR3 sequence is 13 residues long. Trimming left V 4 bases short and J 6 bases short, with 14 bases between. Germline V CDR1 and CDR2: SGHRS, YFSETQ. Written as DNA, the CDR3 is TGCGCCAGCAGCCCCGACACACTTGTCGAGCAGTACTTC. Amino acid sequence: CASSPDTLVEQYF.

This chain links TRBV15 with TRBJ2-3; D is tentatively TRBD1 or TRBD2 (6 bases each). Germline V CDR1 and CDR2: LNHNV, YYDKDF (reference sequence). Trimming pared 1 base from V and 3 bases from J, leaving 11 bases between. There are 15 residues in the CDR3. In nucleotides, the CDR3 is TGTGCCACCAGCAGAGGCAGGGGAGGAACAGATACGCAGTATTTT. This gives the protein CATSRGRGGTDTQYF.

The CDR3, as DNA: TGCGCCAGCAGTACAAACAGGGAATACGAGCAGTACTTC. This translates into CASSTNREYEQYF. V is TRBV10-1 and J is TRBJ2-7; maybe TRBD1 (6 bases). Trimming pared 5 bases from V and 4 bases from J, leaving 12 bases between. Looked up from germline, CDR1 is WNHNN and CDR2 is SYGVQD (reference sequence). This CDR3 has 13 amino acids.

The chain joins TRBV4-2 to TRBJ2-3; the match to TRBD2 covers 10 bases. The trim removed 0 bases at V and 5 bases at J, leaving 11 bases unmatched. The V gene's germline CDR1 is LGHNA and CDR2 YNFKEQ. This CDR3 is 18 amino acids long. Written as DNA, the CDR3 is TGTGCCAGCAGCCAAGAGGCGGGGCTAGCGGGAGTAGGAGATACGCAGTATTTT. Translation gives CASSQEAGLAGVGDTQYF.

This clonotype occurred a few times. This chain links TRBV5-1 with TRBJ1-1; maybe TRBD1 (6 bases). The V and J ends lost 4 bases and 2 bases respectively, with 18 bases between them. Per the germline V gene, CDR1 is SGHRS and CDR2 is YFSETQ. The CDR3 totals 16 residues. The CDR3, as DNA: TGCGCCAGCAGCCCCGGAGGACAGTTGAGTAACACTGAAGCTTTCTTT. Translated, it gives CASSPGGQLSNTEAFF.

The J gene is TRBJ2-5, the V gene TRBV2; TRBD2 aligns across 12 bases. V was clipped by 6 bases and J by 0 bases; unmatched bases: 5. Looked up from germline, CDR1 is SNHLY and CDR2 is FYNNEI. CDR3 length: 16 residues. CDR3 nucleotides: TGTGCCAGCAGCCTCACTAGCGGGGGGCACCAAGAGACCCAGTACTTC. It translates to CASSLTSGGHQETQYF.

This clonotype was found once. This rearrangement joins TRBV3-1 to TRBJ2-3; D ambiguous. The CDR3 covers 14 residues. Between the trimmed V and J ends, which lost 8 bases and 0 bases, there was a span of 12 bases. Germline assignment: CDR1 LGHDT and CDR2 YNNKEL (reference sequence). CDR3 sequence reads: CASRASTSTDTQYF. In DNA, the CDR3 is TGTGCCAGCCGGGCGTCAACTAGCACAGATACGCAGTATTTT.

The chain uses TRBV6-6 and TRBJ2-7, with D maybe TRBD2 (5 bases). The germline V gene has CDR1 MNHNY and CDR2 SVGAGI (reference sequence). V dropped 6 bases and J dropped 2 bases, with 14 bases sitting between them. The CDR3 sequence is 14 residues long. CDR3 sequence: CASSRDDFAYEQYF. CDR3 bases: TGTGCCAGCAGCCGGGATGATTTTGCCTACGAGCAGTACTTC.

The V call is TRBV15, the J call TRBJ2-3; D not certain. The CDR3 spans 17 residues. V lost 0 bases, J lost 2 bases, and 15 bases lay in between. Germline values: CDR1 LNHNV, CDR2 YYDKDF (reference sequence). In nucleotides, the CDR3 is TGTGCCACCAGCAGAGATCGATTCGGCAGTTACACAGATACGCAGTATTTT. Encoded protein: CATSRDRFGSYTDTQYF.

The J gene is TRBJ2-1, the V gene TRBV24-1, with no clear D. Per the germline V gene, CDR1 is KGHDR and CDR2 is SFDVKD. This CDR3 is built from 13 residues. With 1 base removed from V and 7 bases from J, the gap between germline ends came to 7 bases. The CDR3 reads CATSDFARNEQFF. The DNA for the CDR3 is TGTGCCACCAGTGATTTTGCGCGGAATGAGCAGTTCTTC.

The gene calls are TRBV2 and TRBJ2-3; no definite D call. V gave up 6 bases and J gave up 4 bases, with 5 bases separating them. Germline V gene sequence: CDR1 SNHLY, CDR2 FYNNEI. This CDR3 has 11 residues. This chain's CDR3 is CASRVADTQYF. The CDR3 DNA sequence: TGTGCCAGCAGGGTGGCAGATACGCAGTATTTT. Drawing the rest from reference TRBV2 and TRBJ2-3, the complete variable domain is EPEVTQTPSHQVTQMGQEVILRCVPISNHLYFYWYRQILGQKVEFLVSFYNNEISEKSEIFDDQFSVERPDGSNFTLKIRSTKLEDSAMYFCASRVADTQYFGPGTRLTVL.

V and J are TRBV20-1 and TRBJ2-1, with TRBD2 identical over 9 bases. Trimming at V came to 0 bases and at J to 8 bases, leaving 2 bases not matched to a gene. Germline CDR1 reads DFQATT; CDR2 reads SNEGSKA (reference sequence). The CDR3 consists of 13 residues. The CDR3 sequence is CSAREVAGDEQFF. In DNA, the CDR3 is TGCAGTGCTAGAGAGGTAGCGGGAGATGAGCAGTTCTTC.